This passage covers 30 T cell receptor beta chains from one sample sequenced in a study of CDR3 diversity in severe acne (dated by TCRdb to the late 2010s). The library was made by PCR. The instrument given in TCRdb is Illumina HiSeq 2000. TCRdb reprocessed the public reads (quality trimming at Q25 with fastp, clone calling with MiXCR) and kept in-frame beta chains. Entries that share a CDR3 protein sequence are merged under the most common genes and DNA. Counted in this sample were 79,000 or so distinct CDR3 sequences; 45% to 50% of them appeared once. The ten most abundant clones make up about 9.9% of the sample. Sequenced sample: blood. These receptors all come from a male donor with severe acne vulgaris.

J is TRBJ2-7 and V is TRBV20-1; D assignment may be TRBD1 or TRBD2 (5 bases each). The CDR3 contains 14 residues. With 6 bases removed from V and 3 bases from J, the gap between germline ends came to 18 bases. CDR1 DFQATT and CDR2 SNEGSKA come from the germline V gene (reference sequence). The CDR3 spells CSASSGTTYYEQYV. CDR3 DNA sequence: TGCAGTGCAAGTAGTGGGACGACGTACTACGAGCAGTACGTC.

The rearrangement links TRBV28 to TRBJ1-4; D perhaps matches TRBD1 (6 bases). Trimming stripped 0 bases from V and 7 bases from J, with 15 bases between. This CDR3 has 16 amino acids. Germline V gene lookup returns CDR1 MDHEN and CDR2 SYDVKM. The CDR3 DNA reads as TGTGCCAGCAGTTTATGGGGAGGGGGTTTGGTTGAAAAACTGTTTTTT. Protein: CASSLWGGGLVEKLFF.

This clonotype was observed once. The chain links TRBV6-5 to TRBJ2-2, with TRBD1 matching 7 bases. Germline CDR1 MNHEY, CDR2 SVGAGI. Germline trimming cut 4 bases from V and 6 bases from J; bases unmatched to any gene: 2. The CDR3 is 13 amino acids. The CDR3 loop reads CASSFRGSGELFF. DNA of the CDR3: TGTGCCAGCAGTTTCAGGGGGTCCGGGGAGCTGTTTTTT.

This chain links TRBV14 with TRBJ2-5; TRBD1 might be the D (6 bases). Germline CDR1 SGHDN, CDR2 FVKESK. The length of the CDR3 is 15 residues. The V and J ends lost 4 bases and 2 bases respectively, with 14 bases between them. The CDR3 bases are TGTGCCAGCAGCCGAACCGACAGGCGACAAGAGACCCAGTACTTC. It yields the protein CASSRTDRRQETQYF. Supplemented by reference TRBV14 and TRBJ2-5, the full variable domain reads EAGVTQFPSHSVIEKGQTVTLRCDPISGHDNLYWYRRVMGKEIKFLLHFVKESKQDESGMPNNRFLAERTGGTYSTLKVQPAELEDSGVYFCASSRTDRRQETQYFGPGTRLLVL.

This chain joins TRBV20-1 and TRBJ1-4; D gene ambiguous. V lost 3 bases and J lost 3, with 11 bases in between. The CDR3 contains 14 residues. Germline-derived CDR1 and CDR2 are DFQATT and SNEGSKA (reference sequence). The CDR3 spells CSARPMWANEKLFF. Here the CDR3 DNA reads TGCAGTGCTAGGCCGATGTGGGCTAATGAAAAACTGTTTTTT.

This clonotype was picked up many times. The chain is built from TRBV3-1 and TRBJ2-3, with D perhaps TRBD2 (6 bases). V gave up 2 bases and J gave up 0 bases, with 18 bases separating them. CDR1 LGHDT and CDR2 YNNKEL come from the germline V gene (reference sequence). CDR3 length: 18 amino acids. CDR3 region: CASSQFPLPGGSTDTQYF. CDR3 coding DNA: TGTGCCAGCAGCCAATTCCCCCTCCCCGGGGGAAGCACAGATACGCAGTATTTT.

This clonotype was counted at least ten times. The chain joins TRBV10-2 to TRBJ2-2, with 10 positions matching TRBD1. The CDR3 sequence is 16 residues long. CDR1 is WSHSY and CDR2 is SAAADI in the germline V gene. Germline trimming cut 11 bases from V and 4 bases from J; bases unmatched to any gene: 13. DNA of the CDR3: TGCGCCGCATCCAGACCGGGACAGGGGTCCACCGGGGAGCTGTTTTTT. It specifies CAASRPGQGSTGELFF.

This clonotype showed up just a few times. V gene TRBV7-6 combines with J gene TRBJ2-5, with D possibly being TRBD2 (5 bases). Germline V gene lookup returns CDR1 SGHVS and CDR2 FNYEAQ. V lost 4 bases and J lost 1, with 7 bases in between. The CDR3 consists of 13 residues. CDR3 sequence (DNA): TGTGCCAGCAGCTCGGGATTCCAAGAGACCCAGTACTTC. Its protein is CASSSGFQETQYF.

This clonotype was counted a single time. The J gene is TRBJ2-3, the V gene TRBV6-5; 9 bases match TRBD2. Germline CDR1 is MNHEY and CDR2 is SVGAGI. This CDR3 spans 13 amino acids. V lost 6 bases, J lost 7 bases, and 5 bases stayed unmatched. In nucleotides, the CDR3 is TGTGCCAGCAGGGTGACTAGCGGAAATACGCAGTATTTT. As protein: CASRVTSGNTQYF.

This clonotype has ten or more counts. The chain combines TRBV7-8 with TRBJ1-2; D unclear. The V end lost 3 bases, the J end lost 8 bases, and 22 bases lay between the germline ends. Germline assignment: CDR1 SGHVS and CDR2 FQNEAQ. CDR3 length equals 16 residues. CDR3 region: CASSLLQTPGGGGYTF. The CDR3 nucleotides are TGTGCCAGCAGCTTGCTTCAGACACCGGGCGGTGGGGGCTACACCTTC.

This clonotype was detected many times. CDR3 coding DNA: TGTGCCACCAGATCAGCGGGGGCCATGGAGACCCAGTACTTC. Protein sequence: CATRSAGAMETQYF. The chain uses TRBV24-1 and TRBJ2-5; TRBD2 matches 8 bases. V lost 7 bases and J lost 5; bases outside the gene matches: 8. This CDR3 spans 14 amino acids. CDR1 is KGHDR, CDR2 SFDVKD, per germline.

This chain connects TRBV2 to TRBJ1-2; D unresolved. The CDR3 runs to 15 residues. Germline lookup yields CDR1 SNHLY and CDR2 FYNNEI. Trimming took off 4 bases at V and 0 bases at J, with 12 bases between the two ends. CDR3 residues: CASSVVSTPNYGYTF. In nucleotides, the CDR3 is TGTGCCAGCAGTGTGGTATCGACGCCTAACTATGGCTACACCTTC.

J is TRBJ2-7 and V is TRBV7-9, with 12 bases aligning to TRBD2. The CDR3 runs 17 residues. Trimming took 6 bases from V and 0 from J; bases not matched to a gene: 9. From germline, CDR1 is SEHNR and CDR2 FQNEAQ (reference sequence). The CDR3: CASSATSGRMGSYEQYF. The CDR3 DNA reads as TGTGCCAGCAGTGCTACTAGCGGGAGGATGGGCTCCTACGAGCAGTACTTC.

This clonotype was counted at least ten times. J is TRBJ1-1 and V is TRBV3-1; D gene uncertain. Trimming removed 5 bases from V and 1 base from J, with 23 bases in between. There are 18 residues in the CDR3. In germline, CDR1 is LGHDT, CDR2 YNNKEL (reference sequence). In DNA form, the CDR3 reads TGTGCCAGCAGCTCAACGACCGCAACCGAGGGATCGAACACTGAAGCTTTCTTT. It is translated as CASSSTTATEGSNTEAFF.

V usage is TRBV6-5 and J usage is TRBJ1-1; D may be TRBD1 (5 bases). This CDR3 spans 16 amino acids. Germline V gene sequence: CDR1 MNHEY, CDR2 SVGAGI. Trimming left V 2 bases short and J 2 bases short, with 15 bases between. The CDR3, as DNA: TGTGCCAGCAGTTACCTACCGGGGACCCAAAACACTGAAGCTTTCTTT. Its translation is CASSYLPGTQNTEAFF.

At least ten counts were recorded for this clonotype. The V call is TRBV20-1, the J call TRBJ2-1; D may correspond to TRBD1 or TRBD2 (5 bases each). The length of the CDR3 is 12 residues. V was cut by 5 bases and J by 9 bases, with 14 bases left in between. Germline CDR1 and CDR2: DFQATT and SNEGSKA (reference sequence). CDR3 nucleotides: TGCAGTGCTCCACCGCCGGGGCTTGAGCAGTTCTTC. It yields the protein CSAPPPGLEQFF.

This rearrangement joins TRBV6-4 to TRBJ2-3; D might be TRBD1 or TRBD2, each matching 5 bases. The CDR3 extends over 12 amino acids. V was pared by 2 bases and J by 9 bases, with 9 bases between. The germline gives CDR1 MRHNA, CDR2 SNTAGT. In DNA, the CDR3 is TGTGCCAGCAGTGACCGGGGCGGCACGCAGTATTTT. Protein sequence: CASSDRGGTQYF.

The CDR3 protein is CASSSRTGGPGGTDNEQFF. CDR3 bases: TGTGCCAGCAGCTCCCGGACAGGGGGCCCGGGAGGGACGGACAATGAGCAGTTCTTC. The chain combines TRBV7-9 with TRBJ2-1; TRBD1 aligns across 11 bases. In germline, CDR1 is SEHNR, CDR2 FQNEAQ (reference sequence). J lost 5 bases, V lost 4 bases, and 16 bases had no gene match. The CDR3 is made up of 19 amino acids.

This chain uses TRBV10-3 with TRBJ1-2; no firm D call. The CDR3 is made up of 14 amino acids. The germline V and J ends were trimmed by 3 bases and 2 bases, with 10 bases remaining between them. Germline loops: CDR1 ENHRY, CDR2 SYGVKD. CDR3 sequence: CAISDPSGNYGYTF. The CDR3 DNA is TGTGCCATCAGTGATCCTTCGGGGAACTATGGCTACACCTTC.

The V and J genes are TRBV19 and TRBJ2-3, with D possibly being TRBD1 or TRBD2 (6 bases each). This CDR3 comprises 14 residues. Germline CDR1 LNHDA, CDR2 SQIVND (reference sequence). V lost 5 bases and J 4 bases, leaving 13 bases between the germline ends. The CDR3 sequence is CASSVTRGADTQYF. The DNA of the CDR3 is TGTGCCAGTAGTGTAACAAGGGGGGCAGATACGCAGTATTTT.

The chain combines TRBV7-9 with TRBJ2-3; the D gene could be TRBD1 or TRBD2 (5 bases each). The germline V gene has CDR1 SEHNR and CDR2 FQNEAQ (reference sequence). This CDR3 is 13 amino acids long. The V gene lost 4 bases and the J gene lost 2 bases, with 7 bases spanning the gap. CDR3 sequence reads: CASSSGTTDTQYF. The CDR3 DNA follows: TGTGCCAGCAGCTCAGGGACCACAGATACGCAGTATTTT.

There are many counts of this clonotype. The chain joins TRBV29-1 to TRBJ1-3; tentatively, D is TRBD1 (6 bases). The ends were cut back, 4 bases at V and 3 bases at J, with 7 bases in the middle. Germline V lookup: CDR1 SQVTM, CDR2 ANQGSEA. This CDR3 is built from 12 residues. CDR3 sequence: CSVAGDGNTIYF. CDR3 in DNA: TGCAGCGTTGCAGGGGATGGAAACACCATATATTTT.

This chain uses TRBV9 with TRBJ2-2; 10 nucleotides match TRBD1. V shed 0 bases and J 4 bases; nucleotides not matched to a gene: 0. The CDR3 consists of 15 residues. CDR1 is SGDLS and CDR2 is YYNGEE in the germline V gene. The CDR3 region is CASSVGTGGTGELFF. The CDR3 region has the DNA TGTGCCAGCAGCGTAGGGACAGGGGGCACCGGGGAGCTGTTTTTT.

This clonotype was seen at least ten times. This chain connects TRBV20-1 to TRBJ1-1; TRBD1 matches 8 bases. The V and J ends lost 6 bases and 1 base, in that order; junction bases with no gene match: 13. The length of the CDR3 is 16 residues. Germline V gene sequence: CDR1 DFQATT, CDR2 SNEGSKA (reference sequence). CDR3 loop: CSAPSRPDRENTEAFF. The CDR3 DNA reads TGCAGTGCCCCGTCTCGTCCGGACAGGGAGAACACTGAAGCTTTCTTT.

A few counts support this clonotype. A much bigger clone sits one base away, suggesting this may be a read error. The rearrangement links TRBV15 to TRBJ2-1, with D maybe TRBD2 (5 bases). The CDR3 has 13 residues. Germline loops: CDR1 LNHNV, CDR2 YYDKDF (reference sequence). CDR3: CATSYRTLDEQLF. In DNA, the CDR3 is TGTGCCACCAGTTATCGGACTTTGGATGAGCAGCTCTTC.

The chain joins TRBV9 to TRBJ2-7, with D possibly being TRBD2 (6 bases). Trimming removed 3 bases from V and 3 bases from J, with 13 bases in between. Germline CDR1 and CDR2: SGDLS and YYNGEE. This CDR3 is 14 amino acids long. The CDR3 nucleotides are TGTGCCAGCAGCGAGGGGACTTCTAACTACGAGCAGTACTTC. Residues: CASSEGTSNYEQYF.

For this clonotype: Since a much larger clone is just one base distant, this may be a read error. The chain combines TRBV7-2 with TRBJ2-1; tentative D call: TRBD2 (7 bases). The CDR3 loop spans 15 amino acids. The germline CDR1 and CDR2 sequences are SGHTA and FQGNSA. The ends were cut back, 5 bases at V and 6 bases at J, with 17 bases in the middle. CDR3 amino acids: CASSTAWGGGNEQFF. CDR3 bases: TGTGCCAGCAGCACCGCTTGGGGAGGGGGCAATGAGCAGTTCTTC.

This clonotype was observed a single time. Germline and junction disagree at one end, which may indicate a read error. This chain uses TRBV7-2 with TRBJ2-5, with a possible D match to TRBD2 (6 bases). This CDR3 region has 17 residues. Germline values: CDR1 SGHTA, CDR2 FQGNSA. CDR3 sequence: CAGSSRGGVKRGNEQYF. The CDR3 nucleotides read TGTGCCGGCAGCTCTCGCGGCGGGGTCAAGAGGGGCAATGAGCAGTACTTC.

Concerning this clonotype: At one of its ends the junction is not consistent with the germline gene, which may arise from a read error. This chain links TRBV7-2 with TRBJ2-7; no firm D call. Per the germline V gene, CDR1 is SGHTA and CDR2 is FQGNSA. CDR3 length equals 14 residues. The CDR3 protein is CAGSLGDKYYEQYF. The CDR3 DNA follows: TGTGCCGGCAGCTTAGGAGACAAGTACTACGAGCAGTACTTC.

Turning to this clonotype: This may arise from a read error, as a much more abundant clone is one base away. The chain uses TRBV15 and TRBJ1-5; 10 bases are a match to TRBD1. Germline V gene lookup returns CDR1 LNHNV and CDR2 YYDKDF (reference sequence). This CDR3 has 15 residues. CDR3 coding DNA: TGTGCCACCAGCGAGGACAGGGGGGGCAATCAGCCCAAGCATTTT. Encoded protein: CATSEDRGGNQPKHF.